This TCR beta chain was found in a study of blood T cells in healthy people across ages. It was with a sample-barcoded 5' primer and a J-beta primer mix that a second PCR of roughly 7 to 12 cycles was run. MiXCR was run by TCRdb on the 5' RACE reads, yielding one entry per CDR3 protein. The sample holds fewer than 1.5 million distinct CDR3 sequences, about 43% seen once. The germline V gene has CDR1 WNHNN and CDR2 SYGVQD (reference sequence). This CDR3 contains 13 residues. Comments on this clonotype: Its antigen is currently unknown.

General study findings and limits: Older age coincided with a roughly linear decline in TCR beta diversity per million T cells. Leaving the PBMCs unsorted stopped any conclusive comparison of naive versus antigen-experienced cells.

This TCR was sampled from a woman aged 18-29 years in good health. The rearrangement links TRBV10-1 to TRBJ2-7; 8 bases are shared with TRBD1. The closer fit of TRBJ2-5 to the DNA end suggests the J call may be wrong. The sequencing sample was made of blood. This chain's CDR3 is CASSEQGAGTQYF. The CDR3 coding sequence is TGCGCCAGCAGTGAGCAGGGGGCTGGGACCCAGTACTTC.